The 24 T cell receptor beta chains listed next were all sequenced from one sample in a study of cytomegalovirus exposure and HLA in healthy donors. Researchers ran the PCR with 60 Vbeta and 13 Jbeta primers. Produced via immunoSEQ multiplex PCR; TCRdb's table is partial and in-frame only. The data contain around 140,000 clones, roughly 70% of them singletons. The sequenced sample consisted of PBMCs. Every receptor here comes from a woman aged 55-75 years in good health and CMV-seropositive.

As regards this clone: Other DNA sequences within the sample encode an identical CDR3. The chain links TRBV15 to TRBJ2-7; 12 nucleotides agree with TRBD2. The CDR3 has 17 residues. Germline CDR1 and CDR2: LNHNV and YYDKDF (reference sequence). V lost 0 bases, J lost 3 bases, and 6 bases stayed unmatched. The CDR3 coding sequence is TGTGCCACCAGCAGAGATGGACTAGCGGGAACCTACTACGAGCAGTACTTC. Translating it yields CATSRDGLAGTYYEQYF.

The CDR3 protein is CASSLSGNSNTEAFF. The CDR3 DNA reads as TGCGCCAGCAGCTTGTCCGGGAATTCGAACACTGAAGCTTTCTTT. The genes are TRBV5-1 and TRBJ1-1; no definite D call. Germline loops: CDR1 SGHRS, CDR2 YFSETQ. CDR3 length: 15 amino acids. V was pared by 1 base and J by 1 base, with 11 bases between.

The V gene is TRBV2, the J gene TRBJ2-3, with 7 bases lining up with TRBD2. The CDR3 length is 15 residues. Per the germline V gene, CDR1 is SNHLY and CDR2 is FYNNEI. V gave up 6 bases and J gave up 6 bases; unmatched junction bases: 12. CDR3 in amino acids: CASSGSWGGGDTQYF. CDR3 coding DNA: TGTGCCAGCAGCGGATCTTGGGGGGGAGGTGATACGCAGTATTTT.

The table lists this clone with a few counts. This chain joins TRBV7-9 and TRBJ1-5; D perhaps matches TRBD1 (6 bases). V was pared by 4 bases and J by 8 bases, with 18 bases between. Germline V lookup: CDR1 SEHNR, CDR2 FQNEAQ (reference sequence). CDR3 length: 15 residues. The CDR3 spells CASSSPGTISKPQHF. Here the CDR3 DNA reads TGTGCCAGCAGCTCGCCCGGGACAATAAGTAAGCCCCAGCATTTT.

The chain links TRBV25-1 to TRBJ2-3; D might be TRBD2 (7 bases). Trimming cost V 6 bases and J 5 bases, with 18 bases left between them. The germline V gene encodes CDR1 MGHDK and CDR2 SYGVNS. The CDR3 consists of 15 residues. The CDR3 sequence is CASSPGEGRGDTQYF. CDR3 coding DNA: TGTGCCAGCAGCCCAGGGGAGGGCCGGGGAGATACGCAGTATTTT.

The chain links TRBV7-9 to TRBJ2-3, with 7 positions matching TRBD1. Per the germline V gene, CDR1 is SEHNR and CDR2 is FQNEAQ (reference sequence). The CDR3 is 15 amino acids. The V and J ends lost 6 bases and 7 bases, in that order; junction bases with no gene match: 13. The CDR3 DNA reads TGTGCCAGCAGTTACGACAGGGCGACGGGCTATACGCAGTATTTT. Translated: CASSYDRATGYTQYF.

CDR3 DNA: TGCGCCAGCAGCTTGGACGGGAGGGCACCCGGGGAGCTGTTTTTT. Amino acid sequence: CASSLDGRAPGELFF. This chain uses TRBV5-1 with TRBJ2-2; 8 bases fit TRBD2. The J segment lost 6 bases and the V segment lost 0 bases, leaving 4 bases of the junction unmatched. The CDR3 spans 15 residues. Germline values: CDR1 SGHRS, CDR2 YFSETQ.

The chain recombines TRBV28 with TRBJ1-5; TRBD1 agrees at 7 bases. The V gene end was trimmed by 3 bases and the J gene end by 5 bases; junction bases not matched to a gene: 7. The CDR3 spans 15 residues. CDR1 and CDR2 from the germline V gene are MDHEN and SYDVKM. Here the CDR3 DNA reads TGTGCCAGCAGTTTCCGCAGGGGGATGGATCAGCCCCAGCATTTT. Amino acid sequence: CASSFRRGMDQPQHF.

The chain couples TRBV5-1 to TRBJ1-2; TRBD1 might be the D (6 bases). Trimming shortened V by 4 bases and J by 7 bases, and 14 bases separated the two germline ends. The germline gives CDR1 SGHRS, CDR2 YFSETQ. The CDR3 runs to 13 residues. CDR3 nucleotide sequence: TGCGCCAGCAGCCTTGGGGGGGCAGGTGGCTACACCTTC. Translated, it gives CASSLGGAGGYTF.

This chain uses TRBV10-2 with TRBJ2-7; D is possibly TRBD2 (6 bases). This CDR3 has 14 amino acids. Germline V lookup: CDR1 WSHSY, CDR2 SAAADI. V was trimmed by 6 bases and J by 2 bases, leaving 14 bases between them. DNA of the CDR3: TGCGCCAGCAGCGGGGGTACTCGTACCTACGAGCAGTACTTC. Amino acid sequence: CASSGGTRTYEQYF.

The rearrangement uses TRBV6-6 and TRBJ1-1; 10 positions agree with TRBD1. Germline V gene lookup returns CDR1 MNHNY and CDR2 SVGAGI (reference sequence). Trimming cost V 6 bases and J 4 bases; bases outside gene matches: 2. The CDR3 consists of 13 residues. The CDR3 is CASSRTGGTEAFF. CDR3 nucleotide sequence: TGTGCCAGCAGCCGGACAGGGGGCACTGAAGCTTTCTTT.

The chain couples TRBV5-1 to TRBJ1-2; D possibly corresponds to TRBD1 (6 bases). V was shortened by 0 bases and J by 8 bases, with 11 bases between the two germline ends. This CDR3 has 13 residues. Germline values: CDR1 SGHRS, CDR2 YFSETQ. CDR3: CASSLAGVGGYTF. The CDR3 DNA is TGCGCCAGCAGCTTGGCAGGGGTAGGGGGCTACACCTTC.

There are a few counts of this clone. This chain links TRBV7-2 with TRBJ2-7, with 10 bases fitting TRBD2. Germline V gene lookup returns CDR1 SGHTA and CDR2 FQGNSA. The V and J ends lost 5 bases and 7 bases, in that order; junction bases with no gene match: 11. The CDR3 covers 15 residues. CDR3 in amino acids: CASSPQSGRVGEQYF. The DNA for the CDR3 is TGTGCCAGCAGCCCCCAAAGCGGGAGGGTTGGGGAGCAGTACTTC.

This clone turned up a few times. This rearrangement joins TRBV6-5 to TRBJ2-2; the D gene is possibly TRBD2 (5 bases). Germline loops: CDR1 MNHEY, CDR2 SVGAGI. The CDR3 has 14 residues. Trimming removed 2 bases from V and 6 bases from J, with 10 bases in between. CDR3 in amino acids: CASSYPRVAGELFF. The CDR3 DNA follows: TGTGCCAGCAGTTACCCGAGGGTGGCCGGGGAGCTGTTTTTT.

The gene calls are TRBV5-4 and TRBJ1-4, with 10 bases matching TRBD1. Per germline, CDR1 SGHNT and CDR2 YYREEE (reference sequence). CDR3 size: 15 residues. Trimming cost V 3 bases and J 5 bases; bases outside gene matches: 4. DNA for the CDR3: TGTGCCAGCAGCTCCGGGACAGGGGCGAATGAAAAACTGTTTTTT. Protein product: CASSSGTGANEKLFF.

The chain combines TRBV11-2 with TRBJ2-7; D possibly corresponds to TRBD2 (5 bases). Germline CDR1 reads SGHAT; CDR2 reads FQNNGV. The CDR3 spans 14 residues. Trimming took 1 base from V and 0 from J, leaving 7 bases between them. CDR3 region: CASSLVSGSYEQYF. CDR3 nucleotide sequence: TGTGCCAGCAGCTTAGTCAGCGGCTCCTACGAGCAGTACTTC.

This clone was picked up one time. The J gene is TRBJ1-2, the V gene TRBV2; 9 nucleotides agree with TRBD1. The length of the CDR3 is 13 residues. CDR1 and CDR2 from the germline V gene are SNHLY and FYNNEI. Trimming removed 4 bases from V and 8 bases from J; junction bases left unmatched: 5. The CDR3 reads CASSAKTGGGYTF. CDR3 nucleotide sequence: TGTGCCAGCAGTGCGAAGACAGGGGGGGGCTACACCTTC. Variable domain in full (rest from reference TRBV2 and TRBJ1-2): EPEVTQTPSHQVTQMGQEVILRCVPISNHLYFYWYRQILGQKVEFLVSFYNNEISEKSEIFDDQFSVERPDGSNFTLKIRSTKLEDSAMYFCASSAKTGGGYTFGSGTRLTVV.

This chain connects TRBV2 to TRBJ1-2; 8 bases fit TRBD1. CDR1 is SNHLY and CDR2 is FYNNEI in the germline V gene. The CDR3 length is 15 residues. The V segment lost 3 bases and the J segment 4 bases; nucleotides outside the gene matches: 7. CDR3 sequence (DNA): TGTGCCAGCAGTGACTTGGGACAGGTGGGCTATGGCTACACCTTC. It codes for CASSDLGQVGYGYTF. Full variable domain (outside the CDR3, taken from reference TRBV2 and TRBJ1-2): EPEVTQTPSHQVTQMGQEVILRCVPISNHLYFYWYRQILGQKVEFLVSFYNNEISEKSEIFDDQFSVERPDGSNFTLKIRSTKLEDSAMYFCASSDLGQVGYGYTFGSGTRLTVV.

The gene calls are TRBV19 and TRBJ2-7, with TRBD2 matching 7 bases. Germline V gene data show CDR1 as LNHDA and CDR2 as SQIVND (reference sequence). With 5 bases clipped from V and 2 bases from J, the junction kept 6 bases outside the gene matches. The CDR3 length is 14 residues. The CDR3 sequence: CASSVGLGPYEQYF. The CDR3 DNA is TGTGCCAGTAGTGTTGGACTAGGCCCCTACGAGCAGTACTTC.

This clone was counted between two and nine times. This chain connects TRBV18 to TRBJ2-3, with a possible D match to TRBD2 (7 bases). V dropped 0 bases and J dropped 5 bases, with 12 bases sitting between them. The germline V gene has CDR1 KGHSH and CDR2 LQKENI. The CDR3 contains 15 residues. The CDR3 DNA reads TGTGCCAGCTCACCACCGGAAGGGGGGGGAGATACGCAGTATTTT. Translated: CASSPPEGGGDTQYF.

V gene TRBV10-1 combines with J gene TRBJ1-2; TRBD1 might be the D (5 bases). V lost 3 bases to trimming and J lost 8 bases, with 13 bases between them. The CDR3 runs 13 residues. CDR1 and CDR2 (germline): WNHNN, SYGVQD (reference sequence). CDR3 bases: TGCGCCAGCAGTGATTCCCGGGGGGGAGGCTACACCTTC. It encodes CASSDSRGGGYTF.

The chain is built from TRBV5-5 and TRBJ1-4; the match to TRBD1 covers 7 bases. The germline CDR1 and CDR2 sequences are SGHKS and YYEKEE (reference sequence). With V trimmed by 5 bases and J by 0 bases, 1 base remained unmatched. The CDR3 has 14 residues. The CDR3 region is CASRQGATNEKLFF. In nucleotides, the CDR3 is TGTGCCAGCAGGCAGGGGGCAACTAATGAAAAACTGTTTTTT.

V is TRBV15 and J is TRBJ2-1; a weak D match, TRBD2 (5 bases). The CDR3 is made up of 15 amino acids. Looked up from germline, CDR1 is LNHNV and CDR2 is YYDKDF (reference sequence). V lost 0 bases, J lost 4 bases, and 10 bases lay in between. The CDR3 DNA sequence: TGTGCCACCAGCAGAGATAGGTGGACTTACAATGAGCAGTTCTTC. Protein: CATSRDRWTYNEQFF.

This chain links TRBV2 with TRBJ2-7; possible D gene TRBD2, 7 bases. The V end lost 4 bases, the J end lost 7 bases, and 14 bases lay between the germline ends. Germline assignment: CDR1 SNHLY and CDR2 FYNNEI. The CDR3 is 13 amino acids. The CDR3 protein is CASSVIQGGEQYF. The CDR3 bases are TGTGCCAGCAGTGTAATACAGGGAGGGGAGCAGTACTTC.